The rows below give T cell receptor beta chains drawn from one sample of a study of sequential checkpoint blockade in melanoma. The data were produced by immunoSEQ multiplex PCR, yet TCRdb's version contains in-frame clones alone and is incomplete. The sample shows 9,500 to 15,000 clones, approximately 83% of them seen only once. The starting material was CD8+ T cells sorted from blood (inferred from file names), obtained from a patient given nivolumab and ipilimumab in sequence. The receptors here all came from a human donor with melanoma. Both conserved end residues are part of each CDR3. The D gene is left open where the match is weak. Clone size is not always given. Where it is, it says once, few, many or a class for expanded clones.

clone size | D gene | J gene | V gene | CDR3 DNA | CDR3 protein
. | TRBD1 | TRBJ1-1 | TRBV7-9 | TGTGCCAGCAGCGCCACTGGGACAGGTTTGAACACTGAAGCTTTCTTT | CASSATGTGLNTEAFF
. | . | TRBJ2-1 | TRBV23-1 | TGCGCCAGCAGGCGACAGGCCGCCTCCTACAATGAGCAGTTCTTC | CASRRQAASYNEQFF
. | . | TRBJ2-1 | TRBV4-1 | TGCGCCAGCAGCCAAGCCACGGGCTACAATGAGCAGTTCTTC | CASSQATGYNEQFF
. | TRBD2 | TRBJ2-3 | TRBV4-1 | TGCGCCAGCAGCCAAGAGGAAGCGGGGTTCACAGATACGCAGTATTTT | CASSQEEAGFTDTQYF
. | . | TRBJ1-2 | TRBV4-1 | TGCGCCAGCAGCCAAGGTGAGGCGGGAGGCTACACCTTC | CASSQGEAGGYTF
. | . | TRBJ2-5 | TRBV11-3 | TGTGCCAGCAGGGAGGACAGACAAGAGACCCAGTACTTC | CASREDRQETQYF
few | . | TRBJ1-1 | TRBV6-6 | TGTGCCAGCAGTTACGGGGGCGATGAAACTGAAGCTTTCTTT | CASSYGGDETEAFF
. | TRBD2 | TRBJ2-5 | TRBV19 | TGTGCCAGTAGTACCGTTTCTAGCGGGGGCCAAGAGACCCAGTACTTC | CASSTVSSGGQETQYF
few | TRBD1 | TRBJ2-2 | TRBV7-6 | TGTGCCAGCAGCTTAGAACAGGGGTACACCGGGGAGCTGTTTTTT | CASSLEQGYTGELFF
. | . | TRBJ1-2 | TRBV28 | TGTGCCAGCACTAGGACAGAGATATATGGCTACACCTTC | CASTRTEIYGYTF
few | TRBD1 | TRBJ2-5 | TRBV9 | TGTGCCAGCAGCGTAGAGGACAGGCAACAAGAGACCCAGTACTTC | CASSVEDRQQETQYF
. | TRBD1 | TRBJ2-7 | TRBV30 | TGTGCCTGGAGTGTACAAGGGGGCCACGAGCAGTACTTC | CAWSVQGGHEQYF
. | . | TRBJ1-1 | TRBV19 | TGTGCCAGTAGTTTCACGGGACACCCGAACACTGAAGCTTTCTTT | CASSFTGHPNTEAFF
. | . | TRBJ2-7 | TRBV27 | TGTGCCAGCAGTGGGGCGGGGTTACCCTACGAGCAGTACTTC | CASSGAGLPYEQYF
. | TRBD2 | TRBJ2-3 | TRBV28 | TGTGCCAGCAGGCGGCTAGCGGCTAGCACAGATACGCAGTATTTT | CASRRLAASTDTQYF
. | TRBD1 | TRBJ2-7 | TRBV28 | TGTGCCAGCAGTACCCCGGGACAGGGGCTTTACGAGCAGTACTTC | CASSTPGQGLYEQYF
. | . | TRBJ1-1 | TRBV9 | TGTGCCAGCAGCCTGAGCGGGGTGAACACTGAAGCTTTCTTT | CASSLSGVNTEAFF
. | . | TRBJ1-1 | TRBV4-1 | TGCGCCAGCAGCCAATTGAGCACTGAAGCTTTCTTT | CASSQLSTEAFF
. | . | TRBJ2-5 | TRBV19 | TGTGCCAGTGGGTCATGGGCAGGGAATAGACAAGAGACCCAGTACTTC | CASGSWAGNRQETQYF
. | . | TRBJ2-7 | TRBV7-7 | TGTGCCAGCAGCTTGTCCCCAGGGGACGAGCAGTACTTC | CASSLSPGDEQYF
. | TRBD1 | TRBJ1-2 | TRBV19 | TGTGCCAGTAGTATTGGGACAGGGGGCTATGGCTACACCTTC | CASSIGTGGYGYTF
. | TRBD2 | TRBJ2-7 | TRBV4-2 | TGTGCCAGCAGCCAAGATCCGGGAGGTACCTACGAGCAGTACTTC | CASSQDPGGTYEQYF
once | TRBD1 | TRBJ1-2 | TRBV11-2 | TGTGCCAGCAGCTTGGGACAGATTCCTAACTATGGCTACACCTTC | CASSLGQIPNYGYTF